The rows below give T cell receptor beta chains drawn from one sample of a study of blood T cell repertoires in COVID-19. The repertoire was sequenced with immunoSEQ multiplex PCR; TCRdb's copy has only in-frame clones and lacks some. The sample holds around 290,000 clones, over 75% seen once. Source material: peripheral blood. The receptors originated from a woman aged 45-59 years who had recovered from COVID-19. Each CDR3 is given without its conserved first and last residue.

V: TRBV11-3; J: TRBJ1-1; CDR3: ASSQGQPNTEAF
V: TRBV30; J: TRBJ2-1; CDR3: AWSGTSGRVYEQF
V: TRBV7-9; J: TRBJ2-7; CDR3: ASSETSSAYEQY
V: TRBV25-1; J: TRBJ2-7; CDR3: ASRRQGGWEQY
V: TRBV5-1; J: TRBJ2-7; CDR3: ASSLVSGGRYEQY
V: TRBV30; J: TRBJ2-7; CDR3: AWSVSEAEY
V: TRBV19; J: TRBJ1-6; CDR3: ASSAGLTRADNSPLH
V: TRBV12-3/TRBV12-4; J: TRBJ2-1; CDR3: ASRRTVNEQF
V: TRBV4-1; J: TRBJ1-2; CDR3: ASSQAGPANYGYT
V: TRBV27; J: TRBJ2-5; CDR3: ASGTSSAAKTQY
V: TRBV5-4; J: TRBJ1-1; CDR3: ASNSPRQSEAF
V: TRBV6-5; J: TRBJ2-1; CDR3: ASTTSGSDEQF
V: TRBV7-2; J: TRBJ2-7; CDR3: ASSWGGSYEQY
V: TRBV4-3; J: TRBJ1-4; CDR3: ASSQDLRGEKLF
V: TRBV19; J: TRBJ1-5; CDR3: ASSIDYGPRFYSNQPQH
V: TRBV4-1; J: TRBJ2-7; CDR3: ASSQALRGAYEQY
V: TRBV28; J: TRBJ1-2; CDR3: ASSLGGGAGYT
V: TRBV7-2; J: TRBJ1-3; CDR3: ASSKQGAFGNTIY
V: TRBV29-1; J: TRBJ1-3; CDR3: SVGANSGNTIY
V: TRBV4-3; J: TRBJ1-2; CDR3: ASSHGTGSGYT
V: TRBV6-5; J: TRBJ2-5; CDR3: ATAGQGETQY
V: TRBV28; J: TRBJ1-2; CDR3: ASSLQATRHGYT
V: TRBV28; J: TRBJ2-2; CDR3: ASQRYFGELF
V: TRBV5-6; J: TRBJ2-5; CDR3: ASSIGTSGVGVETQY
V: TRBV6-2/TRBV6-3; J: TRBJ1-6; CDR3: ASSLDSLYNSPLH
V: TRBV28; J: TRBJ1-2; CDR3: ASTAPRENYGYT
V: TRBV7-2; J: TRBJ2-2; CDR3: ASSFLSTGELF
V: TRBV29-1; J: TRBJ2-3; CDR3: SARGSGGRADTQY
V: TRBV4-3; J: TRBJ2-7; CDR3: ASSQSLGSLEQY
V: TRBV19; J: TRBJ2-6; CDR3: ASRGQNVISGANVLT
V: TRBV4-2; J: TRBJ2-1; CDR3: ASSHDWQSYNEQF
V: TRBV4-3; J: TRBJ1-2; CDR3: ASSQDSQTGGPGYT
V: TRBV7-3; J: TRBJ2-3; CDR3: ASSTGTDTQY
V: TRBV27; J: NA; CDR3: ASRRSDRGADTQH
V: TRBV11-2; J: TRBJ1-2; CDR3: ASSSLFQGRYGYT
V: TRBV30; J: TRBJ1-1; CDR3: AWRLTMNTEAF
V: TRBV29-1; J: TRBJ1-3; CDR3: SVEAGGNTIY
V: TRBV19; J: TRBJ2-6; CDR3: ASKTGSGANVLT
V: TRBV7-9; J: TRBJ2-7; CDR3: ASSFTTAQGEQY
V: TRBV24-1; J: TRBJ1-5; CDR3: ATSSGPQPQH
V: TRBV5-4; J: TRBJ1-2; CDR3: ASSLTGVNGYT
V: TRBV4-3; J: TRBJ1-1; CDR3: ASSQVEGLMNTEAF
V: TRBV11-2; J: TRBJ2-1; CDR3: ASSRHGTSGRGELNEQF
V: TRBV19; J: TRBJ1-5; CDR3: ASSPPGEGQPQH
V: TRBV7-2; J: TRBJ2-1; CDR3: ASRPLTSGIGNEQF
V: TRBV29-1; J: TRBJ2-7; CDR3: SVEDSGGGEQY
V: TRBV6-1; J: TRBJ1-2; CDR3: ASSDLGGYT
V: TRBV7-3; J: TRBJ2-6; CDR3: ASSLGAPWRGANVLT
V: TRBV29-1; J: TRBJ1-2; CDR3: SVAGQGGYT
V: TRBV19; J: TRBJ1-4; CDR3: ASSSSGGGREKLF
V: TRBV2; J: TRBJ1-2; CDR3: ASSETGGLGYT
V: TRBV7-2; J: TRBJ2-7; CDR3: ASSLRPGLDYEQY
V: TRBV7-9; J: TRBJ1-6; CDR3: ASSGGRGSPLH
V: TRBV6-2/TRBV6-3; J: TRBJ2-1; CDR3: ASSYGLAAEQF
V: TRBV9; J: TRBJ2-3; CDR3: ASSVGTSGFTDTQY
V: TRBV18; J: TRBJ2-7; CDR3: ASSRQGAGEQY
V: TRBV5-8; J: TRBJ1-1; CDR3: ASSLRGGGAEAF
V: TRBV19; J: TRBJ1-2; CDR3: ASSGQGGYGYT
V: TRBV28; J: TRBJ1-1; CDR3: ASSRQGENTEAF